This T cell receptor (beta chain) was sequenced during a study of blood T cell repertoires in COVID-19. Study-level information: Spain, Italy and the United States supplied samples that represented acute and convalescent COVID-19. Sample material is recorded as cDNA or gDNA derived from T cells, B-cell-depleted T cells, or PBMCs.

Profiled with immunoSEQ multiplex PCR; TCRdb holds only in-frame clones, not every one. Altogether 65,000 or so clones are present, over 80% being singletons, with the ten largest covering roughly 10%. Seattle-derived patients entered the study during active infection and were followed longitudinally. The V end lost 8 bases, the J end lost 2 bases, and 10 bases lay between the germline ends. The CDR3 has 13 residues. Germline values: CDR1 MDHEN, CDR2 SYDVKM. The chain is built from TRBV28 and TRBJ1-5; perhaps TRBD1 as D (6 bases). This clonotype originated in a man in his thirties or forties with COVID-19, enrolled during active disease. The sequencing sample was made of peripheral blood. CDR3 sequence: CASGGGRNQPQHF. The DNA of the CDR3 is TGTGCCAGCGGGGGGGGGCGCAATCAGCCCCAGCATTTT.